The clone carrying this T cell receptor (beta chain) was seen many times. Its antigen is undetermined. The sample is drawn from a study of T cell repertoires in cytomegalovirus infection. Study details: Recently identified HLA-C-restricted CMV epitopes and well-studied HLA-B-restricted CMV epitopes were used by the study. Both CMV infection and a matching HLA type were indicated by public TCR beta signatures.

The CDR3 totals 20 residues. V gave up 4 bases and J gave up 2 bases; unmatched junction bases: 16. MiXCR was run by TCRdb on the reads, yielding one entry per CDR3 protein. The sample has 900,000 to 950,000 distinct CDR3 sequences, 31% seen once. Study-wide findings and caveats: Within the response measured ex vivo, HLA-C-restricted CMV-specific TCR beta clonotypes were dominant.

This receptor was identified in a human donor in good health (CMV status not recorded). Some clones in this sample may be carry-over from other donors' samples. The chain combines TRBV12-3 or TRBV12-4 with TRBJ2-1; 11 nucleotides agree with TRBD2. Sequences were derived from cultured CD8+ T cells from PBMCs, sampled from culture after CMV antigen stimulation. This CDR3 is CASSSVGLAEKKTTYNEQFF. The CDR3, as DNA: TGTGCCAGCAGTTCCGTGGGACTAGCGGAGAAAAAAACCACCTACAATGAGCAGTTCTTC.